This T cell receptor (beta chain) was documented in a study of T cells after yellow fever vaccination. Trimming removed 4 bases at V and 4 bases at J, with 7 bases between. The CDR3 sequence is 13 residues long. Germline V gives CDR1 SGHTA, CDR2 FQGNSA. TCRdb recomputed calls from the 5' RACE reads with MiXCR, one row per CDR3 protein. The profile shows roughly 250,000 distinct CDR3 sequences, 10% to 15% of them singletons. The sample here was CD4+ T cells sorted from PBMCs, taken 45 days after the yellow fever booster vaccination. The sequence was obtained from a man younger than 45 who received the YFV17D yellow fever vaccine. The chain joins TRBV7-2 to TRBJ2-2; D gene uncertain. CDR3 nucleotides: TGTGCCAGCAGCTCCCTCCCCACCGGGGAGCTGTTTTTT. Encoded protein: CASSSLPTGELFF.